This passage covers 14 T cell receptor beta chains from one sample sequenced in a study of response to subunit inactivated influenza vaccine (dated by TCRdb to between 2018 and 2020). Library preparation was by RT-PCR. This sample was sequenced with an Illumina HiSeq 2500. TCRdb reworked the public reads: Q25 trimming with fastp, MiXCR clone assembly, productive beta chains retained. Each CDR3 protein appears once, grouped with its most common genes and DNA. The sample table shows hundreds of thousands of distinct CDR3 sequences, and 11% are seen once. 11% of the sample rests with the top ten. The same sample was also studied in work on T cells expressing NK-cell markers. Drawing on the second study: TCR beta cDNA libraries were made by 5'RACE template switching that added a universal primer site and unique molecular identifiers.

The sequenced sample was PBMCs from blood, obtained on the day of vaccination. These receptors were collected from a man aged 50 or older who received an inactivated influenza vaccine. Donor details come from another sample of the same person, matched by shared clones.

This chain uses TRBV10-3 with TRBJ2-5; 8 bases fit TRBD2. Trimming cost V 10 bases and J 5 bases; bases outside gene matches: 6. The CDR3 length is 12 residues. Germline lookup yields CDR1 ENHRY and CDR2 SYGVKD. The CDR3: CATGGGGETQYF. The DNA of the CDR3 is TGTGCCACCGGGGGGGGTGGGGAGACCCAGTACTTC.

The chain links TRBV6-1 to TRBJ1-2, with TRBD1 matching 7 bases. This CDR3 region has 15 residues. J was trimmed by 4 bases and V by 6 bases; bases with no gene match: 11. Per the germline V gene, CDR1 is MNHNS and CDR2 is SASEGT. CDR3 DNA: TGTGCCAGCAGCACCGACAGGGTCCTAGCCTATGGCTACACCTTC. Its translation is CASSTDRVLAYGYTF.

This clonotype was found a few times. This chain links TRBV28 with TRBJ1-1; 7 positions agree with TRBD1. Looked up from germline, CDR1 is MDHEN and CDR2 is SYDVKM. This CDR3 has 17 amino acids. The trim removed 2 bases at V and 5 bases at J, leaving 14 bases unmatched. CDR3 sequence: CASSLRRRGQGKTEAFF. CDR3 in DNA: TGTGCCAGCAGTTTAAGGAGGAGGGGGCAAGGAAAGACTGAAGCTTTCTTT.

The chain recombines TRBV10-3 with TRBJ1-5, with a tentative D call TRBD1 (5 bases). The V end lost 3 bases, the J end lost 4 bases, and 10 bases lay between the germline ends. Germline lookup yields CDR1 ENHRY and CDR2 SYGVKD. The length of the CDR3 is 14 residues. The chain's CDR3 is CAISELGQNQPQHF. Written as DNA, the CDR3 is TGTGCCATCAGTGAATTAGGACAAAATCAGCCCCAGCATTTT.

The rearrangement uses TRBV27 and TRBJ2-1; TRBD2 matches at 11 bases. The V segment lost 6 bases and the J segment 6 bases; nucleotides outside the gene matches: 10. The CDR3 spans 16 residues. Germline CDR1 is MNHEY and CDR2 is SMNVEV (reference sequence). In nucleotides, the CDR3 is TGTGCCAGCAGCGCGCTAGCGGGAGGCGGGTCCAATGAGCAGTTCTTC. This encodes CASSALAGGGSNEQFF.

This clonotype appeared a few times. The chain recombines TRBV12-3 or TRBV12-4 with TRBJ2-1; D is perhaps TRBD2 (5 bases). The length of the CDR3 is 17 residues. The germline V and J ends were trimmed by 3 bases and 0 bases, with 15 bases remaining between them. The CDR3: CASSFVVLVGSYNEQFF. CDR3 nucleotide sequence: TGTGCCAGCAGTTTTGTGGTACTAGTCGGCTCCTACAATGAGCAGTTCTTC.

This clonotype was seen ten or more times. The rearrangement joins TRBV29-1 to TRBJ2-3; 10 bases match TRBD2. The V gene's germline CDR1 is SQVTM and CDR2 ANQGSEA. This CDR3 is built from 15 residues. V was clipped by 7 bases and J by 7 bases; unmatched bases: 14. CDR3 DNA sequence: TGCAGCGGCTATACCTCTAGCGGGAGTTTGAATACGCAGTATTTT. It translates to CSGYTSSGSLNTQYF.

This clonotype was seen ten or more times. This sequence joins TRBV7-2 and TRBJ2-5; D is perhaps TRBD1 (6 bases). Germline V gene lookup returns CDR1 SGHTA and CDR2 FQGNSA. V gave up 4 bases and J gave up 5 bases, with 17 bases separating them. The CDR3 consists of 15 residues. CDR3 residues: CASSSSSGTSETQYF. DNA for the CDR3: TGTGCCAGCAGCTCAAGTTCCGGGACAAGCGAGACCCAGTACTTC.

This clonotype has more than one count but fewer than ten. V usage is TRBV7-8 and J usage is TRBJ1-2; TRBD1 aligns across 7 bases. The CDR3 covers 15 residues. Per the germline V gene, CDR1 is SGHVS and CDR2 is FQNEAQ. J was trimmed by 8 bases and V by 4 bases; bases with no gene match: 13. The CDR3 loop reads CASSWRDSPGAGYTF. The CDR3 bases are TGTGCCAGCAGCTGGAGGGACAGCCCGGGAGCAGGCTACACCTTC.

The V gene is TRBV6-1, the J gene TRBJ1-2, with a tentative D call TRBD1 (5 bases). The CDR3 spans 15 residues. Looked up from germline, CDR1 is MNHNS and CDR2 is SASEGT. V gave up 10 bases and J gave up 1 base, with 19 bases separating them. The CDR3 DNA sequence: TGTGCCACCTCAGGCGTTTCGGGGGTTAACTATGGCTACACCTTC. It encodes CATSGVSGVNYGYTF.

The V call is TRBV5-1, the J call TRBJ2-1; 12 bases are a match to TRBD2. The CDR3 length is 16 residues. Per germline, CDR1 SGHRS and CDR2 YFSETQ. V was pared by 4 bases and J by 9 bases, with 11 bases of the junction left unmatched. The CDR3 bases are TGCGCCAGCAGCCTCCAAATGACTAGCGGGGGCGGTGAGCAGTTCTTC. Translated, it gives CASSLQMTSGGGEQFF.

At least ten counts were recorded for this clonotype. The V call is TRBV2, the J call TRBJ2-1, with TRBD2 matching over 14 bases. V trimming: 5 bases; J trimming: 6 bases; junction bases outside the gene matches: 12. The CDR3 loop spans 18 amino acids. Germline CDR1 and CDR2: SNHLY and FYNNEI. CDR3 in DNA: TGTGCCAGCAGTTGGACTAGCGGGGGGCTTAGCGCCAGCAATGAGCAGTTCTTC. It codes for CASSWTSGGLSASNEQFF.

This clonotype was recorded only once. The V call is TRBV6-2 or TRBV6-3, the J call TRBJ2-5; D uncertain. The V end lost 6 bases, the J end lost 5 bases, and 16 bases lay between the germline ends. The CDR3 is made up of 14 amino acids. Germline V gene data show CDR1 as MNHEY and CDR2 as SVGEGT. This chain's CDR3 is CASRWPPQGETQYF. As DNA, the CDR3 is TGTGCCAGCAGATGGCCTCCGCAAGGCGAGACCCAGTACTTC.

This clonotype has just a few counts. The chain uses TRBV20-1 and TRBJ2-5; D gene ambiguous. CDR1 DFQATT and CDR2 SNEGSKA come from the germline V gene (reference sequence). This CDR3 contains 13 residues. Trimming cost V 3 bases and J 2 bases, with 10 bases left between them. The CDR3 region is CSASTAAQETQYF. The CDR3 bases are TGCAGTGCTAGTACGGCAGCACAAGAGACCCAGTACTTC.